The clone carrying this T cell receptor beta chain was counted at least ten times. The antigen is not known. The record originates from a study of Graves' ophthalmopathy and Graves' hyperthyroidism. The study, taken as a whole, reports: For separating ophthalmopathy from stable hyperthyroidism, a 13-signature model gave 85% to 90% sensitivity and roughly 79% specificity. Most expanded clonotypes from thyroid (those above 0.001 frequency) were also found in blood.

The diagnosis was founded upon clinical symptoms, serum thyroxine, TRAb, thyroid ultrasound and orbital computed tomography. Investigators amplified TCR beta CDR3 regions from RNA transcripts. HTBI primers primed a first-round RT-PCR, and a second-round multiplex PCR followed. MiXCR, run by TCRdb on the multiplex PCR reads, gives a single entry per CDR3 protein. Of approximately 640,000 distinct CDR3 sequences in the sample, roughly 41% were seen once. The TCR originated in an adult man with Graves' ophthalmopathy. The sequencing sample was made of peripheral blood.

The CDR3 bases are TGTGCCAGTAGTACCCAAACAGGGCGGGATCAGCCCCAGCATTTT. Its protein product is CASSTQTGRDQPQHF. This sequence joins TRBV19 and TRBJ1-5; D is perhaps TRBD1 (6 bases). The germline V gene encodes CDR1 LNHDA and CDR2 SQIVND (reference sequence). Trimming left V 4 bases short and J 5 bases short, with 15 bases between. This CDR3 is built from 15 residues.